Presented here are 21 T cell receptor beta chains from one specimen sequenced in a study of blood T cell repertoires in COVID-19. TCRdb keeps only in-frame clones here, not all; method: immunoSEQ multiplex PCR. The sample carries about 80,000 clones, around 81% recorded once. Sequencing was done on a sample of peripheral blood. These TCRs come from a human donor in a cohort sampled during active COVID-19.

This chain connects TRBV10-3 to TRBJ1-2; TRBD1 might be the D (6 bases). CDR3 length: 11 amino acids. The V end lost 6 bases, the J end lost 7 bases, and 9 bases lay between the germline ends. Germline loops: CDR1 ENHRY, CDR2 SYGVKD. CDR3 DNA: TGTGCCATCAGGGGGACACTTGGCTACACCTTC. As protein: CAIRGTLGYTF.

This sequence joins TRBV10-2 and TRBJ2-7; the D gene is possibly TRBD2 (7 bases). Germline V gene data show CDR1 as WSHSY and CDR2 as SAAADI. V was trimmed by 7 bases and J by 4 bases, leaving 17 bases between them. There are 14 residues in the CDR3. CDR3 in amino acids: CASKEGGGRYEQYV. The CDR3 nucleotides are TGCGCCAGCAAAGAGGGGGGGGGAAGATACGAGCAGTACGTC.

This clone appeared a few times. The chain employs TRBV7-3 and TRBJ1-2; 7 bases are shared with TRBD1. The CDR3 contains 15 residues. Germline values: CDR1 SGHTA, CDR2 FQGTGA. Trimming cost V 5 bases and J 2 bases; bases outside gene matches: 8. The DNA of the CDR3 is TGTGCCAGCAGCCCGACCGGGACAGTGAACTATGGCTACACCTTC. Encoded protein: CASSPTGTVNYGYTF. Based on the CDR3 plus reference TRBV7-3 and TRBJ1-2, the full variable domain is GAGVSQTPSNKVTEKGKYVELRCDPISGHTALYWYRQSLGQGPEFLIYFQGTGAADDSGLPNDRFFAVRPEGSVSTLKIQRTERGDSAVYLCASSPTGTVNYGYTFGSGTRLTVV.

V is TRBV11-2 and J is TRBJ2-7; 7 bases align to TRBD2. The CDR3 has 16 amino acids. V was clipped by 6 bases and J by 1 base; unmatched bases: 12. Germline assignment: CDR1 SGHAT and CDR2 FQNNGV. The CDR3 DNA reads TGTGCCAGCAGTCTCTCTGGGCTAGCGGAATCCTACGAGCAGTACTTC. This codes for CASSLSGLAESYEQYF.

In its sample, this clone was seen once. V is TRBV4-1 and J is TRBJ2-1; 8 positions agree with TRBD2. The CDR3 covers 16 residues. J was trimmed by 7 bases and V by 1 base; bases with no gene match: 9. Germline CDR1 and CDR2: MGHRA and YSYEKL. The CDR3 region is CASSQGFSGSINEQFF. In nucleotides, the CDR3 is TGCGCCAGCAGCCAAGGTTTCAGCGGGAGTATAAATGAGCAGTTCTTC.

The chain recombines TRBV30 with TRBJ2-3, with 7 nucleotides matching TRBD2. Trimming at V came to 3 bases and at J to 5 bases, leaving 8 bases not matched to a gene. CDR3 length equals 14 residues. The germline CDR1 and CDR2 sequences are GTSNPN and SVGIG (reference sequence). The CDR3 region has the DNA TGTGCCTGGAGGGCGGCGGGAGAGGTAGATACGCAGTATTTT. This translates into CAWRAAGEVDTQYF. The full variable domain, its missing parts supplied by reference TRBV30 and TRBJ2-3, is SQTIHQWPATLVQPVGSPLSLECTVEGTSNPNLYWYRQAAGRGLQLLFYSVGIGQISSEVPQNLSASRPQDRQFILSSKKLLLSDSGFYLCAWRAAGEVDTQYFGPGTRLTVL.

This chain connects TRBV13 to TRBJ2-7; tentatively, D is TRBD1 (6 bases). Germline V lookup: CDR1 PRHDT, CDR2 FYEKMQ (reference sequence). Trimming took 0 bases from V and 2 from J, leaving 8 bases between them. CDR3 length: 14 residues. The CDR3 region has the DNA TGTGCCAGCAGCTTAGGGGACAGCGCCTACGAGCAGTACTTC. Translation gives CASSLGDSAYEQYF.

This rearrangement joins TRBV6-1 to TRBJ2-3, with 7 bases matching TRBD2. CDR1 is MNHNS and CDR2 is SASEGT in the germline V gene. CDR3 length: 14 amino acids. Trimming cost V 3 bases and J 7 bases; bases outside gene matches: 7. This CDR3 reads CASSEKRGRYTQYF. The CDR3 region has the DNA TGTGCCAGCAGTGAGAAGCGGGGTCGGTATACGCAGTATTTT.

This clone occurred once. As DNA, the CDR3 is TGTGCCAGCAGCCCCCGCTTAACTACCGGGGAGCTGTTTTTT. This encodes CASSPRLTTGELFF. This chain connects TRBV11-3 to TRBJ2-2; no clear D gene. Germline values: CDR1 SGHNT, CDR2 YENEEA. The CDR3 has 14 amino acids. Trimming left V 5 bases short and J 5 bases short, with 12 bases between.

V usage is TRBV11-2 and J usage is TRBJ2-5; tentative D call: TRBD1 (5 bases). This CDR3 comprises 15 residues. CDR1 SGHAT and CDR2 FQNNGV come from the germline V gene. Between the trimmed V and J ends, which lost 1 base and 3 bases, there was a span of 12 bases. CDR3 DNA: TGTGCCAGCAGCTTAGTAGGGCAGGGTAAAGAGACCCAGTACTTC. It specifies CASSLVGQGKETQYF. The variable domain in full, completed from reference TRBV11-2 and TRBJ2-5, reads EAGVAQSPRYKIIEKRQSVAFWCNPISGHATLYWYQQILGQGPKLLIQFQNNGVVDDSQLPKDRFSAERLKGVDSTLKIQPAKLEDSAVYLCASSLVGQGKETQYFGPGTRLLVL.

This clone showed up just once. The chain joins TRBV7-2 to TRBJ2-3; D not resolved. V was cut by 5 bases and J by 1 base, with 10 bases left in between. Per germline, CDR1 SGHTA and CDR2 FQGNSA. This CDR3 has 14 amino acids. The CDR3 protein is CASSAPLGTDTQYF. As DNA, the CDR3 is TGTGCCAGCAGCGCGCCCCTGGGCACAGATACGCAGTATTTT.

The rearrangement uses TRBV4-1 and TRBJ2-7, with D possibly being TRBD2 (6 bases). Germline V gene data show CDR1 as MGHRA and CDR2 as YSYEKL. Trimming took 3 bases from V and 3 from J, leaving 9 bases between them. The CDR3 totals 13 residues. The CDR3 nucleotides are TGCGCCAGCAGCCAGGGACTGTTCTACGAGCAGTACTTC. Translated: CASSQGLFYEQYF.

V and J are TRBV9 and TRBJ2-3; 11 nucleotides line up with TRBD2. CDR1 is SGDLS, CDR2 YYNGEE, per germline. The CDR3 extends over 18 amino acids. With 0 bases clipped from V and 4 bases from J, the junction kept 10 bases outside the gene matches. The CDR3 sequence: CASSVGLAGGLPADTQYF. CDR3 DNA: TGTGCCAGCAGCGTAGGGCTAGCGGGAGGTCTACCGGCAGATACGCAGTATTTT.

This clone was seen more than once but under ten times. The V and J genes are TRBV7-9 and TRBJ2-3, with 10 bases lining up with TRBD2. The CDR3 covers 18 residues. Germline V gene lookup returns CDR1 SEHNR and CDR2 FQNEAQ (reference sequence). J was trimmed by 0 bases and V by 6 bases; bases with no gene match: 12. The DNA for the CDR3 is TGTGCCAGCAGAGTCTCCGGGACTAGCGTATCTAGCACAGATACGCAGTATTTT. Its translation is CASRVSGTSVSSTDTQYF.

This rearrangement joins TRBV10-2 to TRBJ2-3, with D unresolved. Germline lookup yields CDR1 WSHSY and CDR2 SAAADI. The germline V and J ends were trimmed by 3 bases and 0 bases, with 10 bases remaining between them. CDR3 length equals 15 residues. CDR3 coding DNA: TGCGCCAGCAGTGATGTGCAGTCTAGCACAGATACGCAGTATTTT. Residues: CASSDVQSSTDTQYF.

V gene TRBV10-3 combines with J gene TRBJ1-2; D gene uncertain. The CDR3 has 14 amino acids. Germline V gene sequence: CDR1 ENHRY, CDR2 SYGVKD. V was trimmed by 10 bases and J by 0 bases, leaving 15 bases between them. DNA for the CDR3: TGTGCCAGCCGCCGTACAGTAACTAACTATGGCTACACCTTC. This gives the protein CASRRTVTNYGYTF.

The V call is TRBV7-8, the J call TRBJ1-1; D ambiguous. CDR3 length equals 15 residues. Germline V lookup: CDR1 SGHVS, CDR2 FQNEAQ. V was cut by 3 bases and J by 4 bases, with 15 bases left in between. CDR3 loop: CASSFRGLSSTEAFF. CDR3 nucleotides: TGTGCCAGCAGCTTTCGGGGTTTAAGCTCCACTGAAGCTTTCTTT.

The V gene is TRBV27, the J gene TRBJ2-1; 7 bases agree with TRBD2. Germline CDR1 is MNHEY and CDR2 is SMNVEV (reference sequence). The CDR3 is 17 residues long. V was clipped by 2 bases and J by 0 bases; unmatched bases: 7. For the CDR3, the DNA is TGTGCCAGCAGTTTACAACCGCTAGCGGTCTCCTACAATGAGCAGTTCTTC. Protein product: CASSLQPLAVSYNEQFF.

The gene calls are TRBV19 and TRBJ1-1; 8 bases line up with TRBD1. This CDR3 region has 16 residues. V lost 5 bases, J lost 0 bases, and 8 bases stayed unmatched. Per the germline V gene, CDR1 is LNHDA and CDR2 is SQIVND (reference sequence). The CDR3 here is CASSLATGAMNTEAFF. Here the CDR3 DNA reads TGTGCCAGTAGTCTAGCGACAGGGGCGATGAACACTGAAGCTTTCTTT. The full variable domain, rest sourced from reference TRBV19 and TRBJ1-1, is DGGITQSPKYLFRKEGQNVTLSCEQNLNHDAMYWYRQDPGQGLRLIYYSQIVNDFQKGDIAEGYSVSREKKESFPLTVTSAQKNPTAFYLCASSLATGAMNTEAFFGQGTRLTVV.

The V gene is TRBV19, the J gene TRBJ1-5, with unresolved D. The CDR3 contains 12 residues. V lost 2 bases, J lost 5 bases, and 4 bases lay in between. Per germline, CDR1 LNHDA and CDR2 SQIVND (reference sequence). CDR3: CASSIPDQPQHF. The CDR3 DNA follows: TGTGCCAGTAGTATACCCGATCAGCCCCAGCATTTT.

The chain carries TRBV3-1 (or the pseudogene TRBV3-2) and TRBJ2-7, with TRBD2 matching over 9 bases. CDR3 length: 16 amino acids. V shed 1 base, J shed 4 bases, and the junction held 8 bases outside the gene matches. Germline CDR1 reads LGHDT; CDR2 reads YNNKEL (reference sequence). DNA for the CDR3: TGTGCCAGCAGCCAAGGTTCACTAGCGGGTGGATACGAGCAGTACGTC. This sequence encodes CASSQGSLAGGYEQYV.